A selection of T cell receptor beta chains follows, all from one sample in a study of T-cell memory formation after mild COVID-19. Via MiXCR, TCRdb re-called the 5' RACE reads, giving one row per CDR3 protein. The data hold almost 350,000 distinct CDR3 sequences, with more than 20% observed a single time. Sequenced input: PBMCs or a T cell subset sorted from them (not recorded which). Receptor source: a man between 18 and 35 years old who had mild COVID-19 (a few samples of this study predate the infection). Cell type and time point are not known. The CDR3 runs from the conserved cysteine through the conserved F or W. The D gene is left open where the match is weak. A clone size is listed for some rows: how often the clone was seen (once, few, many), or a class if it is expanded.

clone size	D gene	J gene	V gene	CDR3 protein	CDR3 DNA
NA	NA	TRBJ2-7	TRBV27	CASRRGPYEQYF	TGTGCCAGCAGGAGGGGCCCCTACGAGCAGTACTTC
few	NA	TRBJ2-5	TRBV7-7	CASSFGGTSLGETQYF	TGTGCTAGCAGCTTCGGAGGCACTTCTTTGGGGGAGACCCAGTACTTC
many	NA	TRBJ2-2	TRBV18	CASSETLYTGELFF	TGTGCCAGCTCCGAGACACTTTACACCGGGGAGCTGTTTTTT
NA	NA	TRBJ2-5	TRBV7-7	CASSWKLQETQYF	TGTGCCAGCAGCTGGAAGTTGCAAGAGACCCAGTACTTC
once	NA	TRBJ1-6	TRBV18	CASSEKGRNSPLHF	TGTGCCAGCTCGGAGAAAGGGAGGAACTCACCCCTCCACTTT
many	NA	TRBJ2-3	TRBV7-8	CASSLVWQGADTQYF	TGTGCCAGCAGCTTAGTCTGGCAGGGAGCAGATACGCAGTATTTT
NA	NA	TRBJ2-1	TRBV7-8	CASSLGGPYEQFF	TGTGCCAGCAGCTTAGGGGGGCCCTATGAGCAGTTCTTC
NA	NA	TRBJ2-5	TRBV25-1	CASSGVRLGWETQYF	TGTGCCAGCTCCGGGGTGCGTTTAGGCTGGGAGACCCAGTACTTC
few	NA	TRBJ1-5	TRBV5-1	CASAAGNNQPQHF	TGCGCCAGCGCGGCAGGGAACAATCAGCCCCAGCATTTT
many	TRBD2	TRBJ2-7	TRBV5-1	CASSAAGSSYEQYF	TGCGCCAGCAGCGCAGCGGGGAGCTCCTACGAGCAGTACTTC
few	NA	TRBJ1-2	TRBV18	CASSPVWTEYGYTF	TGTGCCAGCTCACCCGTCTGGACAGAGTATGGCTACACCTTC
many	TRBD2	TRBJ2-5	TRBV7-2	CASSGGGTETQYF	TGTGCCAGCAGCGGGGGGGGTACAGAGACCCAGTACTTC
NA	NA	TRBJ2-5	TRBV12-3/TRBV12-4	CASREGPQETQYF	TGTGCCAGCAGGGAGGGTCCGCAGGAGACCCAGTACTTC
NA	TRBD2	TRBJ2-2	TRBV6-6	CASSYRGTTRMSTGELFF	TGTGCCAGCAGTTACCGCGGGACTACCCGAATGAGCACCGGGGAGCTGTTTTTT
NA	TRBD1	TRBJ2-3	TRBV7-3	CASSTRGHRTGFQDTQYF	TGTGCCAGCAGCACCCGAGGCCACAGGACAGGCTTTCAAGATACGCAGTATTTT
NA	NA	TRBJ1-2	TRBV7-2	CASSLRTDYGYTF	TGTGCCAGCAGCCTGAGGACTGACTATGGCTACACCTTC
few	TRBD1	TRBJ2-5	TRBV5-6	CASSLDRGYQETQYF	TGTGCCAGCAGCTTGGACAGGGGCTATCAAGAGACCCAGTACTTC
NA	NA	TRBJ1-2	TRBV7-2	CASSLEWGDYGYTF	TGTGCCAGCAGCTTAGAGTGGGGGGATTATGGCTACACCTTC
many	TRBD1	TRBJ2-3	TRBV5-1	CASSSQGATDTQYF	TGCGCCAGCAGCTCACAGGGGGCTACAGATACGCAGTATTTT
few	TRBD2	TRBJ2-5	TRBV7-8	CASSTDSWEGETQYF	TGTGCCAGCAGCACCGATAGCTGGGAGGGTGAGACCCAGTACTTC
few	TRBD1	TRBJ2-4	TRBV24-1	CATRGQARNIQYF	TGTGCCACCAGGGGACAGGCTCGAAACATTCAGTACTTC
NA	NA	TRBJ1-2	TRBV6-5	CASSYTDGTGYTF	TGTGCCAGCAGTTACACAGATGGCACCGGCTACACCTTC
NA	NA	TRBJ1-5	TRBV29-1	CSVKTGRDQPQHF	TGCAGCGTTAAAACAGGGCGAGATCAGCCCCAGCATTTT
few	NA	TRBJ2-3	TRBV18	CASGPRWDTQYF	TGTGCCTCGGGGCCCAGATGGGATACGCAGTATTTT
few	TRBD1	TRBJ2-7	TRBV7-9	CASSWGTGQYEQYF	TGTGCCAGCAGCTGGGGGACAGGGCAATACGAGCAGTACTTC
NA	NA	TRBJ1-5	TRBV28	CASIIGGAQHF	TGTGCCAGCATTATTGGCGGGGCCCAGCATTTT
NA	TRBD2	TRBJ2-1	TRBV10-3	CAISESKRGLNEQFF	TGTGCCATCAGTGAGTCCAAGCGGGGCCTCAATGAGCAGTTCTTC
many	NA	TRBJ1-6	TRBV6-4	CASSDSAGMNSPLHF	TGTGCCAGCAGTGACTCGGCAGGGATGAATTCACCCCTCCACTTT
NA	NA	TRBJ2-1	TRBV24-1	CATSAALVSSYNEQFF	TGTGCCACCAGTGCCGCACTAGTTAGCTCCTACAATGAGCAGTTCTTC
few	TRBD1	TRBJ1-1	TRBV6-5	CASSWDRATDMNTEAFF	TGTGCCAGCAGTTGGGACAGGGCAACAGACATGAACACTGAAGCTTTCTTT
NA	NA	TRBJ2-5	TRBV12-3/TRBV12-4	CASRQSMGAETQYF	TGTGCCAGCAGACAAAGCATGGGGGCGGAGACCCAGTACTTC
many	TRBD1	TRBJ2-3	TRBV20-1	CSANRGLGTDTQYF	TGCAGTGCAAACAGGGGGCTGGGCACAGATACGCAGTATTTT
NA	NA	TRBJ2-3	TRBV29-1	CSVALGEHTDTQYF	TGCAGCGTGGCTTTGGGGGAGCACACAGATACGCAGTATTTT
many	NA	TRBJ1-2	TRBV18	CASSPPGIDYGYTF	TGTGCCAGCTCACCCCCGGGAATCGACTATGGCTACACCTTC
NA	NA	TRBJ2-7	TRBV11-2	CASSSGTHYEQYF	TGTGCCAGCAGCTCTGGGACCCACTACGAGCAGTACTTC
few	NA	TRBJ2-5	TRBV29-1	CSVRDVSAETQYF	TGCAGCGTTCGGGACGTCTCTGCGGAGACCCAGTACTTC
few	NA	TRBJ1-2	TRBV7-9	CASSFGPGGRDGYTF	TGTGCCAGCAGCTTCGGGCCTGGGGGCAGGGATGGCTACACCTTC
few	TRBD1	TRBJ2-1	TRBV29-1	CSVIRQGNEQFF	TGCAGCGTTATTCGACAGGGCAATGAGCAGTTCTTC
NA	NA	TRBJ2-3	TRBV11-2	CASSLRVWGSSADTQYF	TGTGCCAGCAGCTTAAGAGTGTGGGGGTCCTCCGCAGATACGCAGTATTTT
NA	NA	TRBJ1-2	TRBV10-3	CAISESTLRNGYTF	TGTGCCATCAGTGAGTCGACTCTGAGGAATGGCTACACCTTC
many	TRBD2	TRBJ2-5	TRBV19	CASSLTSGGFETQYF	TGTGCCAGTAGCTTGACTAGCGGGGGGTTTGAGACCCAGTACTTC
NA	TRBD2	TRBJ2-5	TRBV4-2	CASSQEERGGETQYF	TGTGCCAGCAGCCAAGAGGAGCGGGGAGGGGAGACCCAGTACTTC
NA	NA	TRBJ2-1	TRBV20-1	CSAPRVSYNEQFF	TGCAGTGCTCCTAGGGTATCCTACAATGAGCAGTTCTTC
NA	TRBD1	TRBJ1-6	TRBV2	CASSQAGTGVSYNSPLHF	TGTGCCAGCAGTCAAGCCGGGACAGGGGTCTCCTATAATTCACCCCTCCACTTT
many	NA	TRBJ2-2	TRBV6-5	CASSYERYRVGTGELFF	TGTGCCAGCAGTTACGAACGGTACAGGGTCGGCACCGGGGAGCTGTTTTTT
NA	NA	TRBJ2-2	TRBV7-9	CASSSPTQTGLWTGELFF	TGTGCCAGCAGCTCACCGACTCAAACGGGACTCTGGACCGGGGAGCTGTTTTTT
NA	NA	TRBJ2-5	TRBV20-1	CSARAIETQYF	TGCAGTGCTAGGGCTATAGAGACCCAGTACTTC
few	NA	TRBJ1-5	TRBV6-2/TRBV6-3	CASSSRWQASNQPQHF	TGTGCCAGCAGTTCCCGTTGGCAGGCGAGCAATCAGCCCCAGCATTTT
few	NA	TRBJ1-2	TRBV6-1	CASMSGGDYGYTF	TGTGCCAGCATGAGCGGGGGCGACTATGGCTACACCTTC
few	NA	TRBJ1-3	TRBV5-1	CASSSGTGNTIYF	TGCGCCAGCAGCTCTGGGACAGGAAACACCATATATTTT
NA	NA	TRBJ2-3	TRBV24-1	CATSEIEGTQYF	TGTGCCACCAGTGAAATTGAGGGTACGCAGTATTTT
NA	NA	TRBJ2-7	TRBV6-5	CASSFGGGLSYEQYF	TGTGCCAGCAGTTTCGGGGGCGGGTTGTCCTACGAGCAGTACTTC
few	TRBD1	TRBJ2-3	TRBV6-2/TRBV6-3	CASSYRDRRTDTQYF	TGTGCCAGCAGTTACCGGGACAGGAGGACAGATACGCAGTATTTT
NA	TRBD1	TRBJ2-2	TRBV7-8	CASSAAGTGLHGELFF	TGTGCCAGCAGCGCAGCCGGGACAGGGCTTCACGGGGAGCTGTTTTTT
few	NA	TRBJ1-5	TRBV28	CASRREDYSNQPQHF	TGTGCCAGCAGAAGAGAGGATTATAGCAATCAGCCCCAGCATTTT